Each of the 28 T cell receptor beta chains below was sequenced from the same sample in a study of cytomegalovirus exposure and HLA in healthy donors. With 60 Vbeta and 13 Jbeta primers, the PCR was carried out. Measured with immunoSEQ multiplex PCR; TCRdb has only the in-frame clones, and not every one. The sample includes 100,000 to 150,000 clones, approximately 79% of them seen just once. Specimen: PBMCs. The receptors originated from a middle-aged man in good health and CMV-seropositive.

This clone was seen a handful of times. This CDR3 is CASSVAGIKSLPNNEQFF. In DNA, the CDR3 is TGTGCCAGCAGTGTGGCAGGGATTAAAAGCCTACCCAACAATGAGCAGTTCTTC. The V and J genes are TRBV2 and TRBJ2-1; D might be TRBD1 (5 bases). Trimming shortened V by 4 bases and J by 5 bases, and 24 bases separated the two germline ends. The CDR3 has 18 residues. Looked up from germline, CDR1 is SNHLY and CDR2 is FYNNEI. Variable domain in full (rest from reference TRBV2 and TRBJ2-1): EPEVTQTPSHQVTQMGQEVILRCVPISNHLYFYWYRQILGQKVEFLVSFYNNEISEKSEIFDDQFSVERPDGSNFTLKIRSTKLEDSAMYFCASSVAGIKSLPNNEQFFGPGTRLTVL.

The CDR3 DNA is TGTGCCAGCAGCAAGCCCAGGGGGGAGGACACTGAAGCTTTCTTT. Amino acid sequence: CASSKPRGEDTEAFF. The rearrangement links TRBV5-5 to TRBJ1-1, with 7 bases matching TRBD1. V lost 4 bases and J lost 3; bases outside the gene matches: 9. CDR3 length: 15 residues. Germline V gene sequence: CDR1 SGHKS, CDR2 YYEKEE (reference sequence).

This chain connects TRBV19 to TRBJ1-4, with D possibly TRBD1 on 6 matching bases. The CDR3 is made up of 14 amino acids. Germline assignment: CDR1 LNHDA and CDR2 SQIVND (reference sequence). V was shortened by 6 bases and J by 1 base, with 9 bases between the two germline ends. CDR3 amino acids: CASRLRGTNEKLFF. DNA for the CDR3: TGTGCCAGTAGGCTCAGGGGAACTAATGAAAAACTGTTTTTT.

This clone came up a few times. This chain connects TRBV4-2 to TRBJ2-7; 7 nucleotides agree with TRBD1. Germline CDR1 LGHNA, CDR2 YNFKEQ. J was trimmed by 5 bases and V by 4 bases; bases with no gene match: 2. The CDR3 consists of 12 residues. The CDR3 sequence is CASSLDRDEQYF. In DNA, the CDR3 is TGTGCCAGCAGCCTCGACAGGGACGAGCAGTACTTC.

The chain employs TRBV7-9 and TRBJ2-7, with 11 bases aligning to TRBD2. Germline V gives CDR1 SEHNR, CDR2 FQNEAQ (reference sequence). V gave up 4 bases and J gave up 5 bases; unmatched junction bases: 10. This CDR3 region has 16 residues. CDR3 bases: TGTGCCAGCAGCTCACCACTAGCGGGGGCCCCCCACGAGCAGTACTTC. This translates into CASSSPLAGAPHEQYF.

The chain employs TRBV4-3 and TRBJ2-3; 8 positions match TRBD1. The CDR3 has 16 amino acids. Looked up from germline, CDR1 is LGHNA and CDR2 is YSLEER. V was pared by 4 bases and J by 0 bases, with 6 bases of the junction left unmatched. The DNA for the CDR3 is TGCGCCAGCAGCCGATGGACAGGGTCTAGCACAGATACGCAGTATTTT. Its translation is CASSRWTGSSTDTQYF.

The chain carries TRBV5-1 and TRBJ2-7; maybe TRBD1 (6 bases). The germline CDR1 and CDR2 sequences are SGHRS and YFSETQ. The CDR3 totals 13 residues. V was shortened by 3 bases and J by 1 base, with 8 bases between the two germline ends. The CDR3: CASSWDTSYEQYF. The CDR3 bases are TGCGCCAGCAGCTGGGACACGTCCTACGAGCAGTACTTC.

This clone was seen ten or more times. The chain employs TRBV5-4 and TRBJ2-2; no clear D. Germline CDR1 and CDR2: SGHNT and YYREEE (reference sequence). CDR3 length equals 12 residues. V gave up 2 bases and J gave up 8 bases, with 7 bases separating them. In DNA, the CDR3 is TGTGCCAGCAGCTTCCTTTTTGGGGAGCTGTTTTTT. Amino acids: CASSFLFGELFF.

This sequence joins TRBV5-5 and TRBJ2-2, with 7 bases fitting TRBD1. The V and J ends lost 5 bases and 6 bases, in that order; junction bases with no gene match: 13. Germline assignment: CDR1 SGHKS and CDR2 YYEKEE (reference sequence). This CDR3 is built from 16 residues. The CDR3 DNA is TGTGCCAGCAGGGCCGGGACAGACGACTGGGCCGGGGAGCTGTTTTTT. It yields the protein CASRAGTDDWAGELFF.

The chain combines TRBV28 with TRBJ2-2; TRBD1 aligns across 10 bases. The CDR3 spans 15 residues. Per germline, CDR1 MDHEN and CDR2 SYDVKM. V shed 7 bases, J shed 4 bases, and the junction held 6 bases outside the gene matches. In DNA, the CDR3 is TGTGCCAGCACGTTACGGACAGGGGGCACCGGGGAGCTGTTTTTT. Its translation: CASTLRTGGTGELFF.

The gene calls are TRBV27 and TRBJ2-7; perhaps TRBD1 as D (5 bases). CDR1 is MNHEY, CDR2 SMNVEV, per germline (reference sequence). The V and J ends lost 2 bases and 1 base respectively, with 18 bases between them. The CDR3 contains 17 residues. For the CDR3, the DNA is TGTGCCAGCAGTTTAATCCCCCCCCGGACATCATCCTACGAGCAGTACTTC. It encodes CASSLIPPRTSSYEQYF.

The chain combines TRBV7-9 with TRBJ2-5; TRBD2 is a possible D gene (5 bases). V lost 5 bases and J lost 5, with 12 bases in between. The CDR3 contains 13 residues. Germline V gives CDR1 SEHNR, CDR2 FQNEAQ (reference sequence). This CDR3 reads CASSPTTGETQYF. The CDR3 region has the DNA TGTGCCAGCAGCCCCACCACGGGGGAGACCCAGTACTTC.

CDR3 in DNA: TGTGCCAGCAGTGGGCAGAGGGCAACGAACACTGAAGCTTTCTTT. It yields the protein CASSGQRATNTEAFF. The chain couples TRBV2 to TRBJ1-1; D is uncertain. The ends were cut back, 4 bases at V and 1 base at J, with 13 bases in the middle. CDR3 length: 15 residues. Germline CDR1 reads SNHLY; CDR2 reads FYNNEI.

This clone showed up just a few times. The chain carries TRBV5-6 and TRBJ2-3; D uncertain. The CDR3 sequence is 11 residues long. Germline lookup yields CDR1 SGHDT and CDR2 YYEEEE. The V end lost 2 bases, the J end lost 5 bases, and 3 bases lay between the germline ends. Here the CDR3 reads CASSFLDTQYF. CDR3 nucleotide sequence: TGTGCCAGCAGCTTCTTAGATACGCAGTATTTT. Complete variable domain (other parts from reference TRBV5-6 and TRBJ2-3): DAGVTQSPTHLIKTRGQQVTLRCSPKSGHDTVSWYQQALGQGPQFIFQYYEEEERQRGNFPDRFSGHQFPNYSSELNVNALLLGDSALYLCASSFLDTQYFGPGTRLTVL.

The V gene is TRBV6-5, the J gene TRBJ2-3, with D uncertain. The germline gives CDR1 MNHEY, CDR2 SVGAGI. V was cut by 6 bases and J by 2 bases, with 9 bases left in between. The CDR3 has 13 residues. The CDR3 reads CASRNTATDTQYF. The CDR3 region has the DNA TGTGCCAGCAGGAACACAGCCACAGATACGCAGTATTTT.

This clone has just a few counts. V is TRBV11-2 and J is TRBJ1-4; unclear D gene. This CDR3 spans 17 amino acids. Germline values: CDR1 SGHAT, CDR2 FQNNGV. V was clipped by 2 bases and J by 4 bases, with 17 bases between them. As DNA, the CDR3 is TGTGCCAGCAGCTTAAGCGAAGGCGGCTTTTTTAATGAAAAACTGTTTTTT. The encoded protein is CASSLSEGGFFNEKLFF.

V gene TRBV6-5 combines with J gene TRBJ1-2; TRBD1 agrees at 7 bases. The CDR3 has 16 amino acids. V shed 0 bases and J 3 bases; nucleotides not matched to a gene: 7. CDR1 MNHEY and CDR2 SVGAGI come from the germline V gene. CDR3: CASSYSLTGIDYGYTF. DNA for the CDR3: TGTGCCAGCAGTTACTCCCTGACAGGGATCGACTATGGCTACACCTTC.

This clone was counted at least ten times. This chain uses TRBV6-1 with TRBJ1-4; tentatively, D is TRBD1 (5 bases). CDR1 MNHNS and CDR2 SASEGT come from the germline V gene. The ends were cut back, 6 bases at V and 4 bases at J, with 6 bases in the middle. CDR3 length equals 12 residues. In DNA form, the CDR3 reads TGTGCCAGCAGCAGGGTTAATGAAAAACTGTTTTTT. Residues: CASSRVNEKLFF.

The chain combines TRBV5-1 with TRBJ2-1; 8 nucleotides agree with TRBD2. CDR3 length: 18 residues. Trimming at V came to 1 base and at J to 4 bases, leaving 13 bases not matched to a gene. CDR1 and CDR2 from the germline V gene are SGHRS and YFSETQ. The CDR3 spells CASSLWGGSGGPYNEQFF. CDR3 nucleotide sequence: TGCGCCAGCAGCTTGTGGGGGGGGTCGGGGGGGCCTTACAATGAGCAGTTCTTC.

CDR3 in amino acids: CASSLSAGINQPQHF. In DNA form, the CDR3 reads TGTGCCAGCAGCTTGTCAGCGGGAATCAATCAGCCCCAGCATTTT. The chain links TRBV5-5 to TRBJ1-5; D is ambiguous. V shed 1 base and J shed 3 bases, with 11 bases lying between them. CDR1 is SGHKS, CDR2 YYEKEE, per germline (reference sequence). The CDR3 extends over 15 amino acids.

The chain links TRBV9 to TRBJ1-2; weak D call: TRBD1 (6 bases). The CDR3 is made up of 14 amino acids. The V end lost 3 bases, the J end lost 3 bases, and 12 bases lay between the germline ends. Germline V gene lookup returns CDR1 SGDLS and CDR2 YYNGEE. The CDR3 loop reads CASSAVTGHYGYTF. The CDR3 DNA is TGTGCCAGCAGCGCCGTGACAGGCCACTATGGCTACACCTTC.

This chain uses TRBV19 with TRBJ2-3; 7 bases are a match to TRBD2. The germline V gene encodes CDR1 LNHDA and CDR2 SQIVND (reference sequence). The ends lost 9 bases at V and 5 bases at J; junction bases unmatched: 20. CDR3 size: 17 residues. CDR3 in amino acids: CASTLGRRGSGKDTQYF. CDR3 bases: TGTGCCAGCACACTAGGTCGGCGGGGGAGTGGAAAAGATACGCAGTATTTT.

In DNA form, the CDR3 reads TGCAGCGTTCGACAGGGCCCCTCCTACGAGCAGTACTTC. It specifies CSVRQGPSYEQYF. The chain has TRBV29-1 and TRBJ2-7; 7 nucleotides agree with TRBD1. The germline CDR1 and CDR2 sequences are SQVTM and ANQGSEA. This CDR3 has 13 amino acids. V was pared by 5 bases and J by 0 bases, with 4 bases of the junction left unmatched.

A word on this clone: This CDR3 is also generated by other DNA sequences in the sample. The gene calls are TRBV5-1 and TRBJ2-7; TRBD1 agrees at 7 bases. The CDR3 has 13 residues. Germline CDR1 and CDR2: SGHRS and YFSETQ. The V and J ends lost 5 bases and 4 bases, in that order; junction bases with no gene match: 6. CDR3 DNA sequence: TGCGCCAGCAGTCCGGGACAGACTTACGAGCAGTACTTC. It specifies CASSPGQTYEQYF.

This chain joins TRBV18 and TRBJ2-7; D is possibly TRBD1 (6 bases). The germline V and J ends were trimmed by 0 bases and 1 base, with 13 bases remaining between them. This CDR3 is 16 amino acids long. Germline V gives CDR1 KGHSH, CDR2 LQKENI. The CDR3 region has the DNA TGTGCCAGCTCACCACCGAGTGGGACAACTTCCTACGAGCAGTACTTC. As protein: CASSPPSGTTSYEQYF.

This chain uses TRBV4-2 with TRBJ1-6; 10 nucleotides line up with TRBD1. The CDR3 totals 17 residues. From germline, CDR1 is LGHNA and CDR2 YNFKEQ. V trimming: 1 base; J trimming: 7 bases; junction bases outside the gene matches: 7. The CDR3 loop is CASSQGWTGGSNSPLHF. The CDR3 DNA reads as TGTGCCAGCAGCCAAGGGTGGACAGGGGGTTCAAATTCACCCCTCCACTTT.

This clone showed up just a few times. The V gene is TRBV7-2, the J gene TRBJ2-3; 8 nucleotides align to TRBD2. The V gene end was trimmed by 5 bases and the J gene end by 4 bases; junction bases not matched to a gene: 11. The germline V gene has CDR1 SGHTA and CDR2 FQGNSA. The CDR3 consists of 16 residues. The CDR3 is CASSLWGRGAPDTQYF. The CDR3 DNA sequence: TGTGCCAGCAGCCTTTGGGGGCGGGGGGCCCCAGATACGCAGTATTTT.

The chain links TRBV19 to TRBJ1-1, with 7 bases that match TRBD1. Germline V lookup: CDR1 LNHDA, CDR2 SQIVND (reference sequence). CDR3 length: 14 amino acids. Losses at the gene ends were 7 bases for V and 1 base for J; bases not matched to a gene: 6. DNA for the CDR3: TGTGCCAGTACCCAGACAGGGACGAACACTGAAGCTTTCTTT. Translating gives CASTQTGTNTEAFF.